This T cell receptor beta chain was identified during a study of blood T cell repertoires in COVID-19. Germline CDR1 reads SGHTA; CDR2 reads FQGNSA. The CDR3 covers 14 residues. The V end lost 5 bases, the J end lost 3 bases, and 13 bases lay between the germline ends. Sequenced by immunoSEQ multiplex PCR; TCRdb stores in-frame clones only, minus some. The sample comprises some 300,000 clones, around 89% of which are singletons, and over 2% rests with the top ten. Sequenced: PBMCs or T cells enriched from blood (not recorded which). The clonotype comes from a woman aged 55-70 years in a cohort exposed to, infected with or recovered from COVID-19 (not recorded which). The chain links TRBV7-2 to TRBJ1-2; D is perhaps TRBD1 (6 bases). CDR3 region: CASSPRDIDYGYTF. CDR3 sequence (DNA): TGTGCCAGCAGCCCTCGGGACATTGACTATGGCTACACCTTC.